This T cell receptor beta chain was sequenced in a study of blood T cells in healthy people across ages. This CDR3 has 18 residues. Trimming shortened V by 5 bases and J by 1 base, and 21 bases separated the two germline ends. Germline CDR1 is SGHDN and CDR2 is FVKESK. Total RNA amounts of at least 6 micrograms were extracted per sample. A second PCR of about 7 to 11 cycles used a sample-barcoded 5' primer and a J-beta primer mix. TCRdb redid the calling of the 5' RACE reads with MiXCR, one entry per CDR3 protein. Among around 650,000 distinct CDR3 sequences listed, roughly two fifths were seen once. The sample holds a few counts of this clonotype.

This receptor was taken from a man at least 80 years old in good health. This chain connects TRBV14 to TRBJ2-4; possibly TRBD2 for D (6 bases). Sequenced input: blood. The CDR3 is CASSVLGLQAGAKNIQYF. The CDR3 region has the DNA TGTGCCAGCAGCGTTCTGGGACTTCAAGCAGGGGCCAAAAACATTCAGTACTTC.